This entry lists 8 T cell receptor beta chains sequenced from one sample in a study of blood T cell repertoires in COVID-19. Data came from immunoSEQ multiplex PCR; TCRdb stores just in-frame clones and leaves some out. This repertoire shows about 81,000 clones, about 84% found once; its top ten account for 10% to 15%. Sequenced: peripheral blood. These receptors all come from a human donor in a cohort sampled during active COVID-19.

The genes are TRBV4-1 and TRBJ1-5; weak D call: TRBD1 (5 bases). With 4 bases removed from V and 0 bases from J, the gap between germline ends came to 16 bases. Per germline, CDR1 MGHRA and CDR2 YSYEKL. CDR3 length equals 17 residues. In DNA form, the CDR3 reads TGCGCCAGCAGCCTCCTGGACACCAGCTATAGCAATCAGCCCCAGCATTTT. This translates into CASSLLDTSYSNQPQHF.

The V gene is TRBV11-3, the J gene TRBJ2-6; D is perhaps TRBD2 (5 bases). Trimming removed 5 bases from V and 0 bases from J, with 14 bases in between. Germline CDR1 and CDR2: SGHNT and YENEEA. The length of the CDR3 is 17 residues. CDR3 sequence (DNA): TGTGCCAGCAGCCCGAGGGTAGGCTCCTCTGGGGCCAACGTCCTGACTTTC. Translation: CASSPRVGSSGANVLTF.

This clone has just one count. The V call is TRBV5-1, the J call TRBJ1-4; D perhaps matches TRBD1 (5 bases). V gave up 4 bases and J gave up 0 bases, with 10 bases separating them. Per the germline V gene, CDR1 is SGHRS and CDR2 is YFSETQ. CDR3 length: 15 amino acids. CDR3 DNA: TGCGCCAGCAGCACTCCAGGGACAACTAATGAAAAACTGTTTTTT. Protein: CASSTPGTTNEKLFF.

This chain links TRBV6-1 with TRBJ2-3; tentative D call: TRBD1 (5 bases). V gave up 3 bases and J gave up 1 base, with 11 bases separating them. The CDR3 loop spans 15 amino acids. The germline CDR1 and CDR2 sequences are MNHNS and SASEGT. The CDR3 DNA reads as TGTGCCAGCAGTGAGTGGGGCCAGGGCACAGATACGCAGTATTTT. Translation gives CASSEWGQGTDTQYF.

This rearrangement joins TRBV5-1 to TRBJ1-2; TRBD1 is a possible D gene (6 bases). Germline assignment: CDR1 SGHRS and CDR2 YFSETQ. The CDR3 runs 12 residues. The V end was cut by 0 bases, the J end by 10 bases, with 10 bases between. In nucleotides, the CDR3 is TGCGCCAGCAGCTTGGAACAGGGCGACTACACCTTC. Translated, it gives CASSLEQGDYTF.

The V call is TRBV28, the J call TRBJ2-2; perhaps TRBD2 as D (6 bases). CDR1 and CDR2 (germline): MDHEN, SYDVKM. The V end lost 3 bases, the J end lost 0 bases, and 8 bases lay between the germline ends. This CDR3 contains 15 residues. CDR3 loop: CASSLSGANTGELFF. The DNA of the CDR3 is TGTGCCAGCAGTTTGTCGGGGGCGAACACCGGGGAGCTGTTTTTT.

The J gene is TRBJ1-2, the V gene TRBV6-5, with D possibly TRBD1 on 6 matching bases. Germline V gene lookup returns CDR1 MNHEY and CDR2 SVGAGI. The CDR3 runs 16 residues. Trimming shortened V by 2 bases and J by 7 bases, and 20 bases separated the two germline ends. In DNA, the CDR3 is TGTGCCAGCAGTTACGCGACCGGGACCCAAGGGGGTGGCTACACCTTC. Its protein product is CASSYATGTQGGGYTF.

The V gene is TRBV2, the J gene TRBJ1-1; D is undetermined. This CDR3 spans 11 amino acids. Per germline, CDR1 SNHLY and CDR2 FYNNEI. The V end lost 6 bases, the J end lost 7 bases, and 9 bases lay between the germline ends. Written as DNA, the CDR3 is TGTGCCAGCAGCCCAATCTATGAAGCTTTCTTT. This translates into CASSPIYEAFF. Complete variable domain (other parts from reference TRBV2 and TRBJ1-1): EPEVTQTPSHQVTQMGQEVILRCVPISNHLYFYWYRQILGQKVEFLVSFYNNEISEKSEIFDDQFSVERPDGSNFTLKIRSTKLEDSAMYFCASSPIYEAFFGQGTRLTVV.